Listed here is a single T cell receptor beta chain. The data originate from a study of blood T cell repertoires in COVID-19. Trimming took off 5 bases at V and 1 base at J, with 8 bases between the two ends. Germline V lookup: CDR1 SSHAT, CDR2 FNYEAQ (reference sequence). This CDR3 is built from 13 residues. The repertoire was sequenced with immunoSEQ multiplex PCR; TCRdb's copy has only in-frame clones and lacks some. The data hold a few hundred thousand clones, with approximately 89% observed a single time. Sequencing was performed on PBMCs or T cells enriched from blood (not recorded which). This TCR was sampled from a man aged 35 to 55 in a cohort exposed to, infected with or recovered from COVID-19 (not recorded which). The chain is built from TRBV7-7 and TRBJ1-1; perhaps TRBD1 as D (6 bases). The CDR3 bases are TGTGCCAGCAGCGAGGACAGGAACACTGAAGCTTTCTTT. Amino acid sequence: CASSEDRNTEAFF.